The clone carrying this T cell receptor beta chain was observed once. Its antigen is currently unknown. The CDR3 consists of 13 residues. Germline lookup yields CDR1 MGHRA and CDR2 YSYEKL. Trimming took 4 bases from V and 4 from J, leaving 8 bases between them. The sample comes from a study of shared clonotypes between healthy human individuals. Overall study results and limits: The study drew on few donors, limiting represented genetic and exposure-history diversity.

Replicate PCRs run on sorted subsets employed around 200 ng DNA, around 27,000 T cell genomes. The repertoire was sequenced with immunoSEQ multiplex PCR; TCRdb's copy has only in-frame clones and lacks some. Of about 820,000 clones in the sample, nearly 95% were seen once. Naive CD8 isolation took CD45RO-negative cells positively selected for CCR7 and excluded terminally differentiated effector memory CD45RA+ cells. The V gene is TRBV4-1, the J gene TRBJ2-1, with D uncertain. The clonotype originates from a man between 25 and 39 years old in good health. Sequencing used naive CD8+ T cells sorted from blood. The CDR3 DNA reads as TGCGCCAGCAGCCTTAGCCCTTACAATGAGCAGTTCTTC. Amino acid sequence: CASSLSPYNEQFF.